This paragraph covers one TCR beta chain sequence. Authors' methods: Estimation of nucleated cell counts was performed using reference gene primer amplification. The table came from immunoSEQ multiplex PCR; TCRdb's copy has only in-frame clones and leaves some out. D and trimming were read from the DNA, whereas the V and J calls and clone size are those reported in that table. Of 120,000 to 150,000 clones listed, 65% to 90% are singletons. The data derive from a study of blood T cell repertoires in COVID-19. Study overall: Samples came from the United States, Italy and Spain, spanning acute and convalescent COVID-19.

V lost 8 bases and J lost 2; bases outside the gene matches: 2. The CDR3 has 12 amino acids. The germline CDR1 and CDR2 sequences are KGHSH and LQKENI. Sequences were obtained from peripheral blood. This receptor was identified in a woman aged 45-59 years in a cohort sampled during active or convalescent COVID-19. J is TRBJ2-5 and V is TRBV18, with TRBD1 matching over 7 bases. CDR3 sequence: CASGTAQETQYF. CDR3 nucleotide sequence: TGTGCCAGCGGGACAGCACAAGAGACCCAGTACTTC. The full variable domain, rest sourced from reference TRBV18 and TRBJ2-5, is NAGVMQNPRHLVRRRGQEARLRCSPMKGHSHVYWYRQLPEEGLKFMVYLQKENIIDESGMPKERFSAEFPKEGPSILRIQQVVRGDSAAYFCASGTAQETQYFGPGTRLLVL.